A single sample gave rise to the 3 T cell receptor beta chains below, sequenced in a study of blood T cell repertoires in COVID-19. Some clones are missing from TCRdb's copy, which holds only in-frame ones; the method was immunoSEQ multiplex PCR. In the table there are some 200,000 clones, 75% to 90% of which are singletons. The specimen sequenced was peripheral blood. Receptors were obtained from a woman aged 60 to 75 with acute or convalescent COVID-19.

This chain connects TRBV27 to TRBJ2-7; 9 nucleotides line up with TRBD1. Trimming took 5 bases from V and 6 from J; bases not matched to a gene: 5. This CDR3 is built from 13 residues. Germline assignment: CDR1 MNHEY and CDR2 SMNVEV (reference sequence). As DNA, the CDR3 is TGTGCCAGCAGTACCGGGACAGGGATCGAGCAGTACTTC. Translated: CASSTGTGIEQYF.

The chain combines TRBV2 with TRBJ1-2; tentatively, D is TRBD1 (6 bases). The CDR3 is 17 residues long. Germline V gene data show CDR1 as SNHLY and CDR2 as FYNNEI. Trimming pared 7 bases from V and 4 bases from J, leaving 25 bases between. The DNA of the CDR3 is TGTGCCAGCATGACGAGGACACAGGGTGGTTACCTCTATGGCTACACCTTC. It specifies CASMTRTQGGYLYGYTF.

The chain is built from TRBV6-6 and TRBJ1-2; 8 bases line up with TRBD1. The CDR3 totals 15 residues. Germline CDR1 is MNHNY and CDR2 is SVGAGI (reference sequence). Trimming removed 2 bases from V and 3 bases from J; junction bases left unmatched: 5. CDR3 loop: CASSYTGQGDYGYTF. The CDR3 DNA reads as TGTGCCAGCAGTTACACCGGACAGGGAGACTATGGCTACACCTTC.